This T cell receptor (beta chain) was sequenced during a study of shared clonotypes between healthy human individuals. Measured with immunoSEQ multiplex PCR; TCRdb has only the in-frame clones, and not every one. Of fewer than 850,000 clones in the sample, 80% to 95% were seen once. The CDR3 has 12 residues. V was cut by 4 bases and J by 0 bases, with 6 bases left in between. Germline CDR1 SQVTM, CDR2 ANQGSEA. The genes are TRBV29-1 and TRBJ1-1, with no clear D. The specimen sequenced was memory CD8+ T cells from PBMCs. Regarding subset: CD45RO+ cells pooled with CCR7-negative TemRA cells. This TCR was sampled from a man aged 18 to 35 in good health. Some clones in this sample may be carry-over from other donors' samples. CDR3 sequence: CSVVGMNTEAFF. As DNA, the CDR3 is TGCAGCGTTGTAGGGATGAACACTGAAGCTTTCTTT. Full variable domain (outside the CDR3, taken from reference TRBV29-1 and TRBJ1-1): SAVISQKPSRDICQRGTSLTIQCQVDSQVTMMFWYRQQPGQSLTLIATANQGSEATYESGFVIDKFPISRPNLTFSTLTVSNMSPEDSSIYLCSVVGMNTEAFFGQGTRLTVV.